The source of this T cell receptor (beta chain) is a study of T cell clones after liver transplantation. The method was immunoSEQ multiplex PCR; TCRdb's version includes in-frame clones alone and lacks a portion of them. This table holds roughly 55,000 clones, 65% to 85% found once. Concerning this clone: Its target is not known.

Germline CDR1 reads LNHDA; CDR2 reads SQIVND (reference sequence). The CDR3 loop spans 16 amino acids. V was pared by 3 bases and J by 11 bases, with 9 bases of the junction left unmatched. Study findings and constraints: Small, mixed patient groups and varying post-transplant times limit these conclusions.

This clonotype originated in a human donor who received a liver transplant. The sequenced sample was CD4+ T cells from blood, obtained before liver transplant. The genes are TRBV19 and TRBJ2-2; TRBD2 matches 13 bases. The CDR3 nucleotides read TGTGCCAGTAGTATCACTGTAACTAGCGGGGGGGCCGAGCTGTTTTTT. It translates to CASSITVTSGGAELFF.